Below are 28 T cell receptor beta chains sequenced from a single sample in a study of cytomegalovirus exposure and HLA in healthy donors. Amplification used 60 Vbeta primers and 13 Jbeta primers. Data came from immunoSEQ multiplex PCR; TCRdb stores just in-frame clones and leaves some out. This table has about 110,000 clones, 70% to 85% appearing once. Sequencing was performed on PBMCs. The source of these receptors is a woman aged 40 to 50 in good health and CMV-seropositive.

V and J are TRBV5-1 and TRBJ2-7, with unresolved D. Looked up from germline, CDR1 is SGHRS and CDR2 is YFSETQ. CDR3 length equals 12 residues. Trimming stripped 4 bases from V and 2 bases from J, with 7 bases between. Here the CDR3 reads CASSPGTYEQYF. The DNA for the CDR3 is TGCGCCAGCAGCCCCGGTACCTACGAGCAGTACTTC.

This clone was seen repeatedly, ten times or more. The genes are TRBV28 and TRBJ1-1; D might be TRBD1 (6 bases). CDR1 and CDR2 (germline): MDHEN, SYDVKM. CDR3 size: 13 residues. Trimming stripped 5 bases from V and 3 bases from J, with 10 bases between. The CDR3 reads CASSVQGYTEAFF. The CDR3 DNA sequence: TGTGCCAGCAGTGTACAGGGATACACTGAAGCTTTCTTT.

CDR3 nucleotide sequence: TGTGCCAGCAGTGCCGGACAGGGGCTTAGCACAGATACGCAGTATTTT. Translating gives CASSAGQGLSTDTQYF. The chain carries TRBV28 and TRBJ2-3, with 9 bases matching TRBD1. Germline values: CDR1 MDHEN, CDR2 SYDVKM. CDR3 length equals 16 residues. Losses at the gene ends were 5 bases for V and 0 bases for J; bases not matched to a gene: 6.

For the CDR3, the DNA is TGTGCCAGCAGCTTTCGACTAGCGGGGGCCCCAGATACGCAGTATTTT. Its translation: CASSFRLAGAPDTQYF. This chain joins TRBV7-6 and TRBJ2-3; TRBD2 matches 12 bases. The CDR3 has 16 amino acids. The V segment lost 3 bases and the J segment 4 bases; nucleotides outside the gene matches: 5. Per germline, CDR1 SGHVS and CDR2 FNYEAQ.

This sequence joins TRBV19 and TRBJ2-2; a possible D gene is TRBD1 (6 bases). V lost 7 bases and J lost 1, with 16 bases in between. This CDR3 has 16 residues. The germline gives CDR1 LNHDA, CDR2 SQIVND (reference sequence). The CDR3 here is CASIGYRVQNTGELFF. The CDR3 DNA follows: TGTGCCAGTATTGGCTACAGGGTCCAGAACACCGGGGAGCTGTTTTTT. Together with reference TRBV19 and TRBJ2-2, the CDR3 gives the full variable domain: DGGITQSPKYLFRKEGQNVTLSCEQNLNHDAMYWYRQDPGQGLRLIYYSQIVNDFQKGDIAEGYSVSREKKESFPLTVTSAQKNPTAFYLCASIGYRVQNTGELFFGEGSRLTVL.

The chain joins TRBV7-6 to TRBJ2-1; 9 bases line up with TRBD2. The CDR3 has 15 residues. From germline, CDR1 is SGHVS and CDR2 FNYEAQ. The V segment lost 1 base and the J segment 9 bases; nucleotides outside the gene matches: 7. CDR3: CASSLGSSGAVEQFF. In DNA, the CDR3 is TGTGCCAGCAGCTTAGGTTCTAGCGGGGCCGTTGAGCAGTTCTTC.

This clone was seen only once. The V call is TRBV5-6, the J call TRBJ2-3; TRBD2 matches 13 bases. The germline V gene has CDR1 SGHDT and CDR2 YYEEEE. The trim removed 5 bases at V and 0 bases at J, leaving 12 bases unmatched. CDR3 length: 19 amino acids. CDR3: CASRTGTSGTRRSTDTQYF. Written as DNA, the CDR3 is TGTGCCAGCAGAACCGGGACTAGCGGGACCCGGAGGAGCACAGATACGCAGTATTTT. Full variable domain (remainder filled in from reference TRBV5-6 and TRBJ2-3): DAGVTQSPTHLIKTRGQQVTLRCSPKSGHDTVSWYQQALGQGPQFIFQYYEEEERQRGNFPDRFSGHQFPNYSSELNVNALLLGDSALYLCASRTGTSGTRRSTDTQYFGPGTRLTVL.

This clone was found a few times. This chain joins TRBV5-1 and TRBJ2-3, with 8 bases lining up with TRBD2. J was trimmed by 4 bases and V by 2 bases; bases with no gene match: 12. The germline CDR1 and CDR2 sequences are SGHRS and YFSETQ. The CDR3 is 17 amino acids. The CDR3 bases are TGCGCCAGCAGCTTTACCCCGGGACTAGGGAGGGCAGATACGCAGTATTTT. Its translation: CASSFTPGLGRADTQYF.

V usage is TRBV28 and J usage is TRBJ2-7; perhaps TRBD2 as D (6 bases). The germline V and J ends were trimmed by 11 bases and 0 bases, with 14 bases remaining between them. This CDR3 is 13 amino acids long. Germline CDR1 MDHEN, CDR2 SYDVKM. In DNA, the CDR3 is TGTGCCGTCGCTGGGGGGAGCTCCTACGAGCAGTACTTC. It codes for CAVAGGSSYEQYF.

This clone showed up just a few times. This sequence joins TRBV5-4 and TRBJ1-1; the D gene is possibly TRBD1 (6 bases). Between the trimmed V and J ends, which lost 0 bases and 7 bases, there was a span of 16 bases. Germline V gene sequence: CDR1 SGHNT, CDR2 YYREEE (reference sequence). This CDR3 has 15 residues. DNA of the CDR3: TGTGCCAGCAGCTTGGGGGCGGGGGGCTTAAGTGAAGCTTTCTTT. It translates to CASSLGAGGLSEAFF.

The chain combines TRBV2 with TRBJ2-7, with 9 bases aligning to TRBD1. The germline V gene encodes CDR1 SNHLY and CDR2 FYNNEI. V was clipped by 9 bases and J by 5 bases; unmatched bases: 5. The CDR3 totals 12 residues. The CDR3 DNA is TGTGCCAGTGACGGGGACAGGGACGAGCAGTACTTC. It encodes CASDGDRDEQYF.

V usage is TRBV9 and J usage is TRBJ2-1; 9 positions agree with TRBD2. CDR1 and CDR2 (germline): SGDLS, YYNGEE. V lost 2 bases, J lost 6 bases, and 3 bases stayed unmatched. The CDR3 spans 14 residues. The CDR3 bases are TGTGCCAGCAGCGTTAGCGGGAGTGGCAATGAGCAGTTCTTC. This encodes CASSVSGSGNEQFF.

The chain employs TRBV7-2 and TRBJ1-5; D perhaps matches TRBD1 (6 bases). The CDR3 has 16 amino acids. Germline V gene sequence: CDR1 SGHTA, CDR2 FQGNSA. The V gene lost 1 base and the J gene lost 7 bases, with 17 bases spanning the gap. The CDR3 spells CASSLVGTGLGQPQHF. The CDR3 bases are TGTGCCAGCAGCTTAGTAGGAACAGGGTTGGGACAGCCCCAGCATTTT. Variable domain in full (rest from reference TRBV7-2 and TRBJ1-5): GAGVSQSPSNKVTEKGKDVELRCDPISGHTALYWYRQSLGQGLEFLIYFQGNSAPDKSGLPSDRFSAERTGGSVSTLTIQRTQQEDSAVYLCASSLVGTGLGQPQHFGDGTRLSIL.

In nucleotides, the CDR3 is TGTGCCAGCAGCTTAAAGTGGGCCACCTACGAGCAGTACTTC. This encodes CASSLKWATYEQYF. The chain has TRBV13 and TRBJ2-7; no reliable D call. V was shortened by 2 bases and J by 2 bases, with 10 bases between the two germline ends. The CDR3 loop spans 14 amino acids. Germline V CDR1 and CDR2: PRHDT, FYEKMQ (reference sequence). Full variable domain (rest looked up from reference TRBV13 and TRBJ2-7): AAGVIQSPRHLIKEKRETATLKCYPIPRHDTVYWYQQGPGQDPQFLISFYEKMQSDKGSIPDRFSAQQFSDYHSELNMSSLELGDSALYFCASSLKWATYEQYFGPGTRLTVT.

This chain joins TRBV5-1 and TRBJ2-7; 12 bases match TRBD2. This CDR3 has 15 amino acids. The V and J ends lost 3 bases and 3 bases, in that order; junction bases with no gene match: 4. The V gene's germline CDR1 is SGHRS and CDR2 YFSETQ. The CDR3: CASSWTSGVLYEQYF. The CDR3, as DNA: TGCGCCAGCAGCTGGACTAGCGGGGTCCTCTACGAGCAGTACTTC.

The J gene is TRBJ2-3, the V gene TRBV5-1; 9 nucleotides match TRBD2. The CDR3 runs 15 residues. Losses at the gene ends were 0 bases for V and 4 bases for J; bases not matched to a gene: 3. CDR1 and CDR2 from the germline V gene are SGHRS and YFSETQ. The CDR3 loop reads CASSLALAGSDTQYF. The CDR3 DNA is TGCGCCAGCAGCTTGGCCCTAGCGGGATCAGATACGCAGTATTTT.

The chain is built from TRBV19 and TRBJ1-4; weak D call: TRBD1 (5 bases). The CDR3 totals 15 residues. Germline V gives CDR1 LNHDA, CDR2 SQIVND (reference sequence). V was pared by 4 bases and J by 6 bases, with 15 bases between. In DNA, the CDR3 is TGTGCCAGTAGTAATAAGGCAGGGTCCTATGAAAAACTGTTTTTT. Translated: CASSNKAGSYEKLFF.

The chain is built from TRBV5-3 and TRBJ1-4; TRBD1 aligns across 8 bases. TRBV5-3 is an open reading frame, and its role is uncertain. The CDR3 has 22 amino acids. Trimming took 1 base from V and 0 from J; bases not matched to a gene: 20. CDR3: CARSLSSTPKTGELATNEKLFF. CDR3 in DNA: TGTGCCAGAAGCTTGTCTTCGACCCCGAAGACAGGGGAACTTGCAACTAATGAAAAACTGTTTTTT.

In nucleotides, the CDR3 is TGTGCCAGCAGTGACCTGGGCGTCACGCAGTATTTT. Encoded protein: CASSDLGVTQYF. The rearrangement links TRBV6-4 to TRBJ2-3; D not resolved. Germline CDR1 and CDR2: MRHNA and SNTAGT. V was cut by 2 bases and J by 9 bases, with 9 bases left in between. The CDR3 extends over 12 amino acids.

This clone was observed a handful of times. This chain uses TRBV28 with TRBJ2-5, with a tentative D call TRBD1 (6 bases). With 6 bases removed from V and 5 bases from J, the gap between germline ends came to 16 bases. The CDR3 spans 14 residues. CDR1 and CDR2 from the germline V gene are MDHEN and SYDVKM. The CDR3 nucleotides read TGTGCCAGCAGACTTCAGGGGTTCAGGGAGACCCAGTACTTC. This codes for CASRLQGFRETQYF.

CDR3 DNA: TGTGCCAGTAGTGTGAGGGGGAGGGACACTGAAGCTTTCTTT. It encodes CASSVRGRDTEAFF. The J gene is TRBJ1-1, the V gene TRBV19, with D maybe TRBD1 (6 bases). CDR3 length: 14 amino acids. Trimming took 5 bases from V and 3 from J, leaving 13 bases between them. Germline V lookup: CDR1 LNHDA, CDR2 SQIVND (reference sequence).

CDR3 region: CASSLTDTDTQYF. CDR3 nucleotides: TGTGCCAGCAGCTTAACAGATACAGATACGCAGTATTTT. The rearrangement joins TRBV11-3 to TRBJ2-3, with D hard to call. Germline CDR1 is SGHNT and CDR2 is YENEEA. This CDR3 contains 13 residues. V was shortened by 2 bases and J by 3 bases, with 6 bases between the two germline ends.

The genes are TRBV11-2 and TRBJ1-2; 7 bases agree with TRBD1. CDR1 and CDR2 from the germline V gene are SGHAT and FQNNGV. Unmatched junction bases numbered 9, after V lost 1 base and J lost 7 bases. The CDR3 runs to 15 residues. CDR3 sequence: CASSLGGLTGLGYTF. In nucleotides, the CDR3 is TGTGCCAGCAGCTTAGGGGGTCTGACAGGGCTTGGCTACACCTTC. The variable domain in full, with the rest retrieved from reference TRBV11-2 and TRBJ1-2, is EAGVAQSPRYKIIEKRQSVAFWCNPISGHATLYWYQQILGQGPKLLIQFQNNGVVDDSQLPKDRFSAERLKGVDSTLKIQPAKLEDSAVYLCASSLGGLTGLGYTFGSGTRLTVV.

J is TRBJ1-2 and V is TRBV7-9; 7 nucleotides align to TRBD1. CDR1 and CDR2 (germline): SEHNR, FQNEAQ (reference sequence). The CDR3 has 13 amino acids. With 5 bases clipped from V and 3 bases from J, the junction kept 3 bases outside the gene matches. The CDR3 nucleotides read TGTGCCAGCAGCGCACAGGGGTACTATGGCTACACCTTC. It yields the protein CASSAQGYYGYTF.

The rearrangement joins TRBV19 to TRBJ1-1; 8 bases fit TRBD1. CDR1 and CDR2 (germline): LNHDA, SQIVND (reference sequence). There are 13 residues in the CDR3. The junction had 5 bases not matched to a gene; V was cut back by 7 bases and J by 4 bases. The CDR3: CASKQGVGTEAFF. As DNA, the CDR3 is TGTGCCAGTAAACAGGGGGTTGGCACTGAAGCTTTCTTT.

This clone appeared a single time. V usage is TRBV6-5 and J usage is TRBJ2-5, with D possibly matching TRBD1 (6 bases). CDR1 and CDR2 (germline): MNHEY, SVGAGI. This CDR3 is built from 13 residues. V was clipped by 10 bases and J by 4 bases, with 16 bases between them. The CDR3 region is CATTGSGVETQYF. CDR3 coding DNA: TGTGCCACGACAGGATCTGGGGTAGAGACCCAGTACTTC.

This clone occurred once. J is TRBJ2-5 and V is TRBV6-5; 9 bases match TRBD1. The DNA end lines up better with TRBJ2-7; the J call may be wrong. Germline CDR1 is MNHEY and CDR2 is SVGAGI. The CDR3 sequence is 16 residues long. In nucleotides, the CDR3 is TGTGCCAGCAGTTACTCATGGACAGGGGTGAACTACGAGCAGTACTTC. Its protein is CASSYSWTGVNYEQYF.

The rearrangement uses TRBV4-3 and TRBJ2-1; a possible D gene is TRBD1 (6 bases). The CDR3 has 15 residues. Germline V gene data show CDR1 as LGHNA and CDR2 as YSLEER. Trimming took 1 base from V and 6 from J, leaving 13 bases between them. The CDR3 spells CASSQGQGQGNEQFF. CDR3 coding DNA: TGCGCCAGCAGCCAAGGTCAGGGGCAGGGCAATGAGCAGTTCTTC.